These 12 T cell receptor beta chains were sequenced from one sample in a study of early T cells in non-severe SARS-CoV-2 infection (dated by TCRdb to 2020 to 2022). The library came from 5' RACE. The sequencer was a NextSeq 500. Using fastp trimming at Q25 and MiXCR clonotype assembly, TCRdb reanalyzed the public sequencing data and kept in-frame beta chains. Every distinct CDR3 protein forms one entry, paired with its most common genes and DNA. Counted in this sample were tens of thousands of distinct CDR3 sequences; 14% of them appeared once. The top ten clones comprise roughly 6% of the sample. The sample taken for sequencing was whole blood. These receptor sequences come from an adult who was a healthcare worker with PCR-confirmed SARS-CoV-2 infection or an uninfected control (not recorded which).

This clonotype was observed a handful of times. The chain recombines TRBV20-1 with TRBJ1-2; TRBD1 agrees at 7 bases. With 4 bases clipped from V and 8 bases from J, the junction kept 7 bases outside the gene matches. Germline V gene lookup returns CDR1 DFQATT and CDR2 SNEGSKA (reference sequence). The CDR3 covers 12 residues. CDR3 loop: CSATPRQGGYTF. CDR3 bases: TGCAGTGCTACCCCTAGACAGGGCGGCTACACCTTC.

The chain employs TRBV7-9 and TRBJ1-5, with D tentatively TRBD1 (6 bases). This CDR3 is 13 amino acids long. Trimming took 6 bases from V and 5 from J, leaving 11 bases between them. CDR1 and CDR2 from the germline V gene are SEHNR and FQNEAQ (reference sequence). The CDR3 DNA sequence: TGTGCCAGCAGTAGGGACATCGATCAGCCCCAGCATTTT. Translating it yields CASSRDIDQPQHF.

This clonotype has just a few counts. The chain combines TRBV5-6 with TRBJ2-5; tentatively, D is TRBD1 (6 bases). Germline loops: CDR1 SGHDT, CDR2 YYEEEE. The CDR3 totals 14 residues. Trimming pared 3 bases from V and 2 bases from J, leaving 11 bases between. CDR3 residues: CASSWQTGQETQYF. The CDR3 region has the DNA TGTGCCAGCAGCTGGCAGACAGGACAAGAGACCCAGTACTTC.

This clonotype has at least ten counts. The chain couples TRBV4-3 to TRBJ2-3; 11 bases align to TRBD2. J was trimmed by 4 bases and V by 4 bases; bases with no gene match: 7. Germline V lookup: CDR1 LGHNA, CDR2 YSLEER. The CDR3 has 16 residues. For the CDR3, the DNA is TGCGCCAGCAGCCCCTCCGGGACTAGCGGCGCAGATACGCAGTATTTT. Translating it yields CASSPSGTSGADTQYF.

The chain links TRBV5-6 to TRBJ2-3, with a possible D match to TRBD1 (5 bases). CDR3 size: 16 residues. With 0 bases removed from V and 1 base from J, the gap between germline ends came to 12 bases. The germline CDR1 and CDR2 sequences are SGHDT and YYEEEE. The CDR3 nucleotides are TGTGCCAGCAGCTTGGCAAAAGGGGTCGGCACAGATACGCAGTATTTT. Translation gives CASSLAKGVGTDTQYF.

The V call is TRBV10-2, the J call TRBJ2-3, with TRBD2 as a possible D gene (6 bases). CDR3 length equals 14 residues. CDR1 and CDR2 (germline): WSHSY, SAAADI. V was pared by 8 bases and J by 3 bases, with 15 bases between. As DNA, the CDR3 is TGCGCCAGCTGGGGAGCGGGTGGGACAGATACGCAGTATTTT. Its protein product is CASWGAGGTDTQYF.

The chain carries TRBV6-1 and TRBJ2-7; 8 nucleotides align to TRBD1. Trimming at V came to 7 bases and at J to 4 bases, leaving 6 bases not matched to a gene. The CDR3 is made up of 13 amino acids. The germline CDR1 and CDR2 sequences are MNHNS and SASEGT. CDR3 sequence reads: CASMRQGAYEQYF. The CDR3, as DNA: TGTGCCAGCATGCGTCAGGGGGCTTACGAGCAGTACTTC.

The V gene is TRBV7-2, the J gene TRBJ2-3, with unresolved D. Trimming stripped 5 bases from V and 6 bases from J, with 9 bases between. There are 12 residues in the CDR3. Germline V CDR1 and CDR2: SGHTA, FQGNSA. The CDR3 protein is CASSPKADTQYF. The CDR3 DNA follows: TGTGCCAGCAGCCCAAAAGCGGATACGCAGTATTTT.

V gene TRBV4-3 combines with J gene TRBJ2-3; weak D call: TRBD1 (6 bases). V lost 4 bases to trimming and J lost 1 base, with 9 bases between them. Germline V gene lookup returns CDR1 LGHNA and CDR2 YSLEER. The length of the CDR3 is 14 residues. Here the CDR3 reads CASSRTDRTDTQYF. The DNA of the CDR3 is TGCGCCAGCAGCCGGACAGACCGCACAGATACGCAGTATTTT.

V is TRBV7-2 and J is TRBJ2-2; 8 nucleotides align to TRBD2. The V gene's germline CDR1 is SGHTA and CDR2 FQGNSA. This CDR3 has 16 amino acids. With 2 bases clipped from V and 3 bases from J, the junction kept 5 bases outside the gene matches. CDR3 protein: CASSLFLLADTGELFF. In DNA form, the CDR3 reads TGTGCCAGCAGCTTATTTTTACTAGCGGACACCGGGGAGCTGTTTTTT.

This clonotype was observed a handful of times. This rearrangement joins TRBV29-1 to TRBJ1-1; unclear D gene. The V gene's germline CDR1 is SQVTM and CDR2 ANQGSEA. The V gene lost 5 bases and the J gene lost 8 bases, with 9 bases spanning the gap. The CDR3 contains 10 residues. The CDR3 nucleotides read TGCAGCGTTACCCAGAAGGAAGCTTTCTTT. Translating it yields CSVTQKEAFF.

A few counts support this clonotype. The gene calls are TRBV29-1 and TRBJ1-4; 7 nucleotides agree with TRBD1. Trimming took 7 bases from V and 6 from J; bases not matched to a gene: 5. This CDR3 contains 12 residues. Germline lookup yields CDR1 SQVTM and CDR2 ANQGSEA. The chain's CDR3 is CSGGQSYEKLFF. The DNA of the CDR3 is TGCAGCGGGGGACAGAGCTATGAAAAACTGTTTTTT.